The 23 T cell receptor beta chains listed next were all sequenced from one sample in a study of CD8 T cells in Susac syndrome. Random hexamers were used to reverse transcribe an amount of about 0.45 to 1 ug RNA. TCRdb analysed the immunoSEQ multiplex PCR reads with MiXCR anew, one entry per CDR3 protein. The sample shows about 66,000 distinct CDR3 sequences, approximately 93% of them seen only once. Sequencing was carried out using CD8+ T cells from PBMCs. The receptors were gathered from a human donor with multiple sclerosis.

This clonotype was counted a single time. The J gene is TRBJ2-4, the V gene TRBV28; 8 nucleotides agree with TRBD1. J gave up 8 bases and V 5 bases, and 11 bases lay outside the gene matches. CDR3 length: 15 residues. From germline, CDR1 is MDHEN and CDR2 SYDVKM. CDR3 region: CASSPRTGPQDIQYF. The CDR3 DNA reads TGTGCCAGCAGTCCTCGGACAGGGCCTCAGGACATTCAGTACTTC.

V and J are TRBV27 and TRBJ2-7; the D gene could be TRBD1 or TRBD2 (5 bases each). The CDR3 loop spans 16 amino acids. Germline CDR1 and CDR2: MNHEY and SMNVEV (reference sequence). V lost 5 bases and J lost 1, with 18 bases in between. This chain's CDR3 is CASSLTGRLESYEQYF. In nucleotides, the CDR3 is TGTGCCAGCAGTCTCACGGGACGGCTAGAATCCTACGAGCAGTACTTC.

This rearrangement joins TRBV29-1 to TRBJ1-2; a possible D gene is TRBD1 (6 bases). V lost 6 bases, J lost 1 base, and 15 bases lay in between. The CDR3 length is 14 residues. The germline CDR1 and CDR2 sequences are SQVTM and ANQGSEA. CDR3 protein: CSVITGTINYGYTF. The CDR3 bases are TGCAGCGTCATTACAGGGACTATTAACTATGGCTACACCTTC.

The V call is TRBV7-9, the J call TRBJ2-7, with D unclear. CDR3 length equals 15 residues. V shed 5 bases and J shed 2 bases, with 16 bases lying between them. The germline V gene encodes CDR1 SEHNR and CDR2 FQNEAQ (reference sequence). CDR3 sequence (DNA): TGTGCCAGCAGCCCCGACACACACCTAGCCTACGAGCAGTACTTC. It specifies CASSPDTHLAYEQYF.

V usage is TRBV13 and J usage is TRBJ2-1; TRBD1 matches at 9 bases. The V gene end was trimmed by 5 bases and the J gene end by 6 bases; junction bases not matched to a gene: 8. This CDR3 contains 15 residues. The V gene's germline CDR1 is PRHDT and CDR2 FYEKMQ (reference sequence). In DNA form, the CDR3 reads TGTGCCAGCAGCCCCGGCGGGACAGGGATCAATGAGCAGTTCTTC. This codes for CASSPGGTGINEQFF.

The chain links TRBV5-1 to TRBJ2-3; no definite D call. Germline-derived CDR1 and CDR2 are SGHRS and YFSETQ. The CDR3 covers 16 residues. Trimming pared 2 bases from V and 0 bases from J, leaving 13 bases between. Written as DNA, the CDR3 is TGCGCCAGCAGCTTAGGACGGCCGTCTAGCACAGATACGCAGTATTTT. Its protein product is CASSLGRPSSTDTQYF.

This sequence joins TRBV28 and TRBJ1-1; D uncertain. V was clipped by 3 bases and J by 3 bases, with 5 bases between them. The CDR3 has 12 residues. CDR1 and CDR2 (germline): MDHEN, SYDVKM. The CDR3 spells CASSLDDTEAFF. Written as DNA, the CDR3 is TGTGCCAGCAGTTTGGATGACACTGAAGCTTTCTTT.

The chain combines TRBV20-1 with TRBJ2-7; 11 positions match TRBD2. Germline CDR1 DFQATT, CDR2 SNEGSKA (reference sequence). After removal of 6 bases from V and 3 bases from J, the junction contained 10 bases not matched to a gene. The CDR3 totals 15 residues. The CDR3 DNA reads TGCAGTGCCGTACCCCCTACTAGCGGGGGCTACGAGCAGTACTTC. It specifies CSAVPPTSGGYEQYF.

The rearrangement uses TRBV7-9 and TRBJ2-7; 7 bases are shared with TRBD1. There are 15 residues in the CDR3. Germline V gene data show CDR1 as SEHNR and CDR2 as FQNEAQ (reference sequence). V lost 0 bases and J lost 3; bases outside the gene matches: 5. CDR3 in amino acids: CASSLARHRGYEQYF. CDR3 in DNA: TGTGCCAGCAGCTTAGCCCGACACAGGGGCTACGAGCAGTACTTC.

The chain has TRBV30 and TRBJ1-3; D uncertain. V shed 0 bases and J shed 5 bases, with 5 bases lying between them. The V gene's germline CDR1 is GTSNPN and CDR2 SVGIG (reference sequence). The CDR3 totals 12 residues. This CDR3 is CAWSVVRNTIYF. CDR3 DNA: TGTGCCTGGAGTGTTGTACGAAACACCATATATTTT.

The chain combines TRBV27 with TRBJ2-5; the D is unclear. There are 15 residues in the CDR3. Trimming removed 7 bases from V and 0 bases from J, with 15 bases in between. The V gene's germline CDR1 is MNHEY and CDR2 SMNVEV (reference sequence). The CDR3 here is CASTTPDRYQETQYF. CDR3 in DNA: TGTGCCAGCACCACTCCCGACCGGTACCAAGAGACCCAGTACTTC.

V is TRBV9 and J is TRBJ2-1; TRBD1 aligns across 7 bases. Germline V gives CDR1 SGDLS, CDR2 YYNGEE. The CDR3 is made up of 15 amino acids. J lost 4 bases, V lost 3 bases, and 7 bases had no gene match. The CDR3 nucleotides read TGTGCCAGCAGCGCCCCAAGGACAGGATACAATGAGCAGTTCTTC. The encoded protein is CASSAPRTGYNEQFF. Full variable domain (missing parts from reference TRBV9 and TRBJ2-1): DSGVTQTPKHLITATGQRVTLRCSPRSGDLSVYWYQQSLDQGLQFLIQYYNGEERAKGNILERFSAQQFPDLHSELNLSSLELGDSALYFCASSAPRTGYNEQFFGPGTRLTVL.

V usage is TRBV4-1 and J usage is TRBJ2-1, with 10 bases identical to TRBD2. The CDR3 extends over 16 amino acids. CDR1 is MGHRA and CDR2 is YSYEKL in the germline V gene. The junction had 7 bases not matched to a gene; V was cut back by 0 bases and J by 8 bases. CDR3 region: CASSQDPSGRVDEQFF. DNA of the CDR3: TGCGCCAGCAGCCAAGATCCCAGCGGGAGGGTGGATGAGCAGTTCTTC.

This clonotype occurred a few times. This chain joins TRBV2 and TRBJ2-7; D remains unclear. The CDR3 contains 11 residues. The ends were cut back, 8 bases at V and 3 bases at J, with 8 bases in the middle. Germline CDR1 reads SNHLY; CDR2 reads FYNNEI. The DNA of the CDR3 is TGTGCCAGCTCACTCTACTACGAGCAGTACTTC. This codes for CASSLYYEQYF.

DNA for the CDR3: TGTGCCAGCAGCTTAATGCCAGGAGAGACCCAGTACTTC. Its protein product is CASSLMPGETQYF. V is TRBV7-2 and J is TRBJ2-5; no definite D call. The CDR3 runs 13 residues. V lost 2 bases to trimming and J lost 4 bases, with 8 bases between them. Germline CDR1 reads SGHTA; CDR2 reads FQGNSA.

Points on this clonotype: A read error may produce the germline difference seen at one junction end. This chain links TRBV9 with TRBJ1-2; no definite D call. Germline CDR1 and CDR2: SGDLS and YYNGEE. The CDR3 contains 15 residues. The DNA of the CDR3 is TGTGCCAGCACCGTAGGAAAAGTGGCGGACTATGGCTACACCTTC. Translating it yields CASTVGKVADYGYTF.

The chain carries TRBV25-1 and TRBJ1-2; D gene uncertain. CDR1 is MGHDK and CDR2 is SYGVNS in the germline V gene. The CDR3 runs to 13 residues. V was shortened by 2 bases and J by 3 bases, with 7 bases between the two germline ends. The CDR3 loop is CASSEVQDYGYTF. CDR3 nucleotides: TGTGCCAGCAGTGAAGTTCAAGACTATGGCTACACCTTC.

The rearrangement links TRBV5-1 to TRBJ2-7, with 13 bases that match TRBD2. CDR1 SGHRS and CDR2 YFSETQ come from the germline V gene. The CDR3 contains 15 residues. The junction had 7 bases not matched to a gene; V was cut back by 4 bases and J by 6 bases. The CDR3 region has the DNA TGCGCCAGCAGCCCCAGGACTAGCGGGAGTCGCGAGCAGTACTTC. Translated: CASSPRTSGSREQYF.

This clonotype was recorded only once. The chain links TRBV3-1 to TRBJ2-1; D is possibly TRBD2 (6 bases). CDR1 and CDR2 from the germline V gene are LGHDT and YNNKEL (reference sequence). The CDR3 loop spans 12 amino acids. V was shortened by 7 bases and J by 7 bases, with 11 bases between the two germline ends. The CDR3 DNA sequence: TGTGCCAGCACCCCCGGGGGTAATGAGCAGTTCTTC. Protein sequence: CASTPGGNEQFF.

This sequence joins TRBV14 and TRBJ2-7, with D perhaps being TRBD1 or TRBD2 (6 bases each). The length of the CDR3 is 13 residues. CDR1 and CDR2 (germline): SGHDN, FVKESK. Trimming removed 5 bases at V and 6 bases at J, with 14 bases between. CDR3 in amino acids: CASSVNRGLEQYF. The CDR3 nucleotides read TGTGCCAGCAGCGTAAACCGGGGGCTCGAGCAGTACTTC. The complete variable domain, with remaining parts taken from reference TRBV14 and TRBJ2-7, reads EAGVTQFPSHSVIEKGQTVTLRCDPISGHDNLYWYRRVMGKEIKFLLHFVKESKQDESGMPNNRFLAERTGGTYSTLKVQPAELEDSGVYFCASSVNRGLEQYFGPGTRLTVT.

The chain's CDR3 is CASSSLKQCRLAGSSYNEQFF. The CDR3 DNA sequence: TGTGCCAGCAGCAGCTTAAAGCAGTGCAGACTAGCGGGGAGCTCCTACAATGAGCAGTTCTTC. V is TRBV11-1 and J is TRBJ2-1, with TRBD2 identical over 11 bases. Unmatched junction bases numbered 18, after V lost 5 bases and J lost 0 bases. The CDR3 is made up of 21 amino acids. Germline lookup yields CDR1 SGHAT and CDR2 FQDESV (reference sequence).

This chain links TRBV9 with TRBJ2-1; TRBD2 matches at 7 bases. The germline CDR1 and CDR2 sequences are SGDLS and YYNGEE. This CDR3 is built from 17 residues. Losses at the gene ends were 0 bases for V and 0 bases for J; bases not matched to a gene: 6. CDR3 in amino acids: CASSVDPRESSYNEQFF. The DNA for the CDR3 is TGTGCCAGCAGCGTAGACCCGCGGGAGTCCTCCTACAATGAGCAGTTCTTC.

The V call is TRBV13, the J call TRBJ2-3; D possibly corresponds to TRBD2 (5 bases). CDR1 is PRHDT, CDR2 FYEKMQ, per germline (reference sequence). Trimming took 0 bases from V and 9 from J, leaving 10 bases between them. The CDR3 runs to 13 residues. CDR3 sequence (DNA): TGTGCCAGCAGCTTAGGCAGGAGCGGAACGCAGTATTTT. Translation gives CASSLGRSGTQYF.